This TCR beta chain derives from a study of post-analysis software for immune sequencing data. V lost 4 bases and J lost 0; bases outside the gene matches: 8. The CDR3 contains 17 residues. Germline V gene data show CDR1 as SGHTA and CDR2 as FQGNSA. The TCR beta cDNA libraries carried unique molecular identifiers. TCRdb ran MiXCR on the PCR reads and lists one entry per CDR3 protein. The sample includes 750,000 to 950,000 distinct CDR3 sequences, around 45% of them seen just once. Turning to this clonotype: Its antigen remains unknown.

Findings and limits, study-wide: Patients had higher frequencies than controls of roughly 5 TRBV segments, including TRBV5-6, TRBV5-1 and TRBV20-1.

The origin of this receptor is a girl aged 10 to 17 with multiple sclerosis. This chain joins TRBV7-2 and TRBJ2-1; 8 nucleotides line up with TRBD2. Sequencing was done on a sample of blood. The CDR3, as DNA: TGTGCCAGCAGCTCCCCCCGGGGGGGTAGCTCCTACAATGAGCAGTTCTTC. This encodes CASSSPRGGSSYNEQFF.